These T cell receptor beta chains were read from a single sample in a study of control samples from healthy donors and cancer patients. Sequencing used immunoSEQ multiplex PCR; TCRdb keeps in-frame clones, though not all of them. Counted here are 110,000 or so clones, about 83% occurring once; the ten biggest clones make up roughly 12%. Sequenced: blood. Receptors were obtained from a man aged 30 to 45 in good health. CDR3s include the opening cysteine and the closing phenylalanine or tryptophan.

V: TRBV2; J: TRBJ1-4; CDR3: CASNPGVGQLFF
V: TRBV5-1; J: TRBJ2-1; CDR3: CASSLGTGTGYNEQFF
V: TRBV5-6; J: TRBJ1-5; CDR3: CASSSGQGSQPQHF
V: TRBV6-2/TRBV6-3; J: TRBJ1-5; CDR3: CASSRRGQGRNQPQHF
V: TRBV11-3; J: TRBJ1-3; CDR3: CASSLPANTIYF
V: TRBV4-2; J: TRBJ2-1; CDR3: CASTLAGGYNNEQFF
V: TRBV28; J: TRBJ1-6; CDR3: CASSLYEAPLHF
V: TRBV7-6; J: TRBJ2-1; CDR3: CASSSDYSPYNEQFF
V: TRBV7-3; J: TRBJ2-3; CDR3: CASSFSGGSTDTQYF
V: TRBV10-1; J: TRBJ2-2; CDR3: CASSGTAGGTGELFF
V: TRBV10-1; J: TRBJ2-3; CDR3: CASRLDRATDTQYF
V: TRBV3-1/TRBV3-2; J: TRBJ2-2; CDR3: CASSLKTSGGIDTGELFF
V: TRBV10-3; J: TRBJ1-2; CDR3: CAISVGDRGMYGYTF
V: TRBV30; J: TRBJ1-6; CDR3: CAWTLVGGSPLHF
V: TRBV19; J: TRBJ1-1; CDR3: CASSDRNTEAFF
V: TRBV18; J: TRBJ1-4; CDR3: CASSPGPGEKLFF
V: TRBV5-1; J: TRBJ2-5; CDR3: CASSLTGGRETQYF
V: TRBV10-3; J: TRBJ2-7; CDR3: CAISESSGRNEQYF
V: TRBV14; J: TRBJ1-1; CDR3: CASSQGYRAGRAFF
V: TRBV10-3; J: TRBJ1-2; CDR3: CAISPKITDNYGYTF
V: TRBV10-3; J: TRBJ2-2; CDR3: CAIRTVTGELFF
V: TRBV5-1; J: TRBJ2-5; CDR3: CASSFGAESASDF
V: TRBV2; J: TRBJ1-1; CDR3: CASKAGGLNTEAFF
V: TRBV6-1; J: TRBJ2-2; CDR3: CASSEGGLDGELFF
V: TRBV19; J: TRBJ1-1; CDR3: CASSIGGVTEAFF
V: TRBV2; J: TRBJ1-4; CDR3: CASRRGQNEKLFF
V: TRBV7-8; J: TRBJ1-6; CDR3: CASRRDRRSSYNSPLHF
V: TRBV10-3; J: TRBJ1-1; CDR3: CAISADRNTEAFF
V: TRBV20-1; J: TRBJ2-3; CDR3: CSAKWTDTQYF
V: TRBV2; J: TRBJ1-5; CDR3: CASSDPGAINQPQHF
V: TRBV12-3/TRBV12-4; J: TRBJ2-2; CDR3: CASSLYTGELFF
V: TRBV4-2; J: TRBJ1-2; CDR3: CASSQDLGGGPDGYTF
V: TRBV10-1; J: TRBJ2-1; CDR3: CASSDPGGLYNEQFF
V: TRBV9; J: TRBJ2-1; CDR3: CASSVATDTYNEQFF
V: TRBV11-3; J: TRBJ1-1; CDR3: CATRGANTEAFF
V: TRBV28; J: TRBJ1-4; CDR3: CASSATVTTNEKLFF
V: TRBV7-2; J: TRBJ1-1; CDR3: CASPDLVMNTEAFF
V: TRBV19; J: TRBJ1-3; CDR3: CASSSEAGNSGNTIYF
V: TRBV2; J: TRBJ1-4; CDR3: CASRGRGNEKLFF
V: TRBV10-1; J: TRBJ1-1; CDR3: CASSGGQGLNTEAFF
V: TRBV18; J: TRBJ2-1; CDR3: CASSPGQSTYNEQFF
V: TRBV3-1/TRBV3-2; J: TRBJ2-3; CDR3: CASSDQVADTQYF
V: TRBV21-1; J: TRBJ1-1; CDR3: CASSPKKWGAFF
V: TRBV13; J: TRBJ2-5; CDR3: CASSLGTGDRSETQYF
V: TRBV24-1; J: TRBJ2-3; CDR3: CATSDRPRGRWTDTQYF
V: TRBV5-1; J: TRBJ1-4; CDR3: CASSRGTGESEKLFF
V: TRBV30; J: TRBJ2-5; CDR3: CAWSAPSIQETQYF
V: TRBV29-1; J: TRBJ1-1; CDR3: CSVVVGATEAFF
V: TRBV9; J: TRBJ2-5; CDR3: CASSVGAGGPVRETQYF
V: TRBV12-3/TRBV12-4; J: TRBJ1-5; CDR3: CASSLGQPQHF
V: TRBV2; J: TRBJ2-7; CDR3: CASRLSYEQYF
V: TRBV3-1/TRBV3-2; J: TRBJ2-2; CDR3: CARSQGAISGGASGELFF
V: TRBV5-1; J: TRBJ1-1; CDR3: CASSPTTGDGTEAFF